Shown below are 27 T cell receptor beta chains from a single sample sequenced in a study of T cell responses to AZD1222 COVID-19 vaccine. Measured with immunoSEQ multiplex PCR; TCRdb has only the in-frame clones, and not every one. The table has 95,000 to 150,000 clones, over 80% seen once. Sequencing was performed on peripheral blood, taken 28 days after the second AZD1222 dose. These receptors all stem from an adult who received the AZD1222 COVID-19 vaccine.

The rearrangement joins TRBV20-1 to TRBJ1-4; 9 bases are shared with TRBD1. The trim removed 3 bases at V and 2 bases at J, leaving 4 bases unmatched. Germline CDR1 is DFQATT and CDR2 is SNEGSKA (reference sequence). The CDR3 extends over 15 amino acids. The CDR3 DNA sequence: TGCAGTGCTAGTCTCACAGGGGGCACTAATGAAAAACTGTTTTTT. It yields the protein CSASLTGGTNEKLFF.

The chain uses TRBV21-1 and TRBJ1-4. TRBV21-1 is a documented pseudogene. This CDR3 has 18 residues. The CDR3 bases are TGTGCCAACGATTGCTCTGGAGGGTCTTTTGCAACTAATGAAAAACTGTTTTTT. This translates into CANDCSGGSFATNEKLFF.

The chain combines TRBV6-1 with TRBJ1-3; D is unclear. Trimming left V 2 bases short and J 5 bases short, with 19 bases between. The germline gives CDR1 MNHNS, CDR2 SASEGT. This CDR3 has 17 amino acids. The CDR3 coding sequence is TGTGCCAGCAGTGAAACCTCGGATTTAAGTTATAGAAACACCATATATTTT. Protein product: CASSETSDLSYRNTIYF.

The chain is built from TRBV2 and TRBJ1-6, with D possibly matching TRBD1 (6 bases). The germline V gene encodes CDR1 SNHLY and CDR2 FYNNEI. The CDR3 has 14 residues. Between the trimmed V and J ends, which lost 4 bases and 8 bases, there was a span of 12 bases. Here the CDR3 reads CASSAYRVDSPLHF. The CDR3 DNA is TGTGCCAGCAGTGCTTACAGGGTTGATTCACCCCTCCACTTT.

The CDR3 nucleotides read TGTGCCAGCAGCCAAGATCAGGACAGAGCTAACTATGGCTACACCTTC. Translating gives CASSQDQDRANYGYTF. The V and J genes are TRBV4-2 and TRBJ1-2; possibly TRBD1 for D (6 bases). The CDR3 contains 16 residues. From germline, CDR1 is LGHNA and CDR2 YNFKEQ. V dropped 0 bases and J dropped 0 bases, with 11 bases sitting between them.

This clone occurred a few times. This chain's CDR3 is CASSPPLAGTGVYEQYF. The DNA for the CDR3 is TGTGCCAGCTCACCACCTTTAGCCGGGACAGGGGTCTACGAGCAGTACTTC. This rearrangement joins TRBV18 to TRBJ2-7, with 10 bases lining up with TRBD1. Germline CDR1 and CDR2: KGHSH and LQKENI. This CDR3 contains 17 residues. V was clipped by 0 bases and J by 3 bases; unmatched bases: 8.

The rearrangement links TRBV29-1 to TRBJ2-1; D assignment may be TRBD1 or TRBD2 (5 bases each). V was pared by 4 bases and J by 4 bases, with 17 bases between. The CDR3 runs to 15 residues. Germline V gene lookup returns CDR1 SQVTM and CDR2 ANQGSEA. This CDR3 reads CSVGGWVEEYNEQFF. The DNA for the CDR3 is TGCAGCGTTGGGGGGTGGGTAGAAGAATACAATGAGCAGTTCTTC.

The chain combines TRBV7-9 with TRBJ1-2, with TRBD1 identical over 7 bases. Trimming cost V 5 bases and J 6 bases; bases outside gene matches: 15. The CDR3 has 16 residues. Germline lookup yields CDR1 SEHNR and CDR2 FQNEAQ (reference sequence). CDR3 DNA sequence: TGTGCCAGCAGCCCTGGGACAGCTCGAGGGGGGAATGGCTACACCTTC. It codes for CASSPGTARGGNGYTF.

This sequence joins TRBV7-8 and TRBJ2-5, with 8 bases matching TRBD1. Trimming at V came to 5 bases and at J to 2 bases, leaving 4 bases not matched to a gene. This CDR3 has 14 residues. Germline loops: CDR1 SGHVS, CDR2 FQNEAQ. This chain's CDR3 is CASSPRDRQETQYF. The CDR3 DNA sequence: TGTGCCAGCAGCCCACGGGACAGGCAAGAGACCCAGTACTTC.

This clone has only one observation. Other DNA variants within this sample encode the same CDR3. The chain recombines TRBV6-1 with TRBJ1-1; no reliable D call. The CDR3 has 12 residues. Germline V gene lookup returns CDR1 MNHNS and CDR2 SASEGT. Trimming removed 1 base from V and 5 bases from J, with 5 bases in between. CDR3 nucleotides: TGTGCCAGCAGTGAAGTCGGGACTGAAGCTTTCTTT. Translating gives CASSEVGTEAFF.

This clone was detected only a few times. J is TRBJ2-7 and V is TRBV28; 7 nucleotides line up with TRBD1. With V trimmed by 6 bases and J by 3 bases, 11 bases remained unmatched. This CDR3 has 15 amino acids. Per germline, CDR1 MDHEN and CDR2 SYDVKM. The CDR3 is CASSRQGMVYYEQYF. Written as DNA, the CDR3 is TGTGCCAGCAGCAGACAGGGCATGGTTTACTACGAGCAGTACTTC.

The chain couples TRBV12-3 or TRBV12-4 to TRBJ1-6, with unresolved D. Trimming shortened V by 5 bases and J by 8 bases, and 4 bases separated the two germline ends. The CDR3 has 11 amino acids. CDR3 amino acids: CASSGDSPLHF. DNA of the CDR3: TGTGCCAGCAGTGGGGATTCACCCCTCCACTTT.

This chain connects TRBV20-1 to TRBJ1-6; D not resolved. CDR3 size: 15 residues. V lost 3 bases and J 8 bases, leaving 17 bases between the germline ends. Germline-derived CDR1 and CDR2 are DFQATT and SNEGSKA (reference sequence). CDR3 amino acids: CSASIFGDIDSPLHF. In nucleotides, the CDR3 is TGCAGTGCTAGTATCTTTGGGGATATTGATTCACCCCTCCACTTT.

The CDR3 DNA reads as TGTGCCATCAGTGAGTCTTTTCAGCGGGGGGCCACAGATACGCAGTATTTT. This codes for CAISESFQRGATDTQYF. The chain combines TRBV10-3 with TRBJ2-3; 9 positions match TRBD2. From germline, CDR1 is ENHRY and CDR2 SYGVKD. After removal of 0 bases from V and 2 bases from J, the junction contained 6 bases not matched to a gene. The CDR3 sequence is 17 residues long.

The chain couples TRBV5-6 to TRBJ1-1; the D gene is possibly TRBD1 (5 bases). This CDR3 spans 15 amino acids. Trimming shortened V by 1 base and J by 6 bases, and 16 bases separated the two germline ends. The germline CDR1 and CDR2 sequences are SGHDT and YYEEEE. The CDR3 loop reads CASSLWGVVGSEAFF. CDR3 in DNA: TGTGCCAGCAGCTTGTGGGGGGTTGTCGGCTCTGAAGCTTTCTTT.

This chain uses TRBV7-2 with TRBJ1-5; 9 bases are shared with TRBD1. This CDR3 comprises 14 residues. V gave up 5 bases and J gave up 7 bases; unmatched junction bases: 6. Germline CDR1 reads SGHTA; CDR2 reads FQGNSA. CDR3 sequence: CASSPDRGAQPQHF. For the CDR3, the DNA is TGTGCCAGCAGCCCAGACAGGGGGGCACAGCCCCAGCATTTT. Filled out from reference TRBV7-2 and TRBJ1-5, the complete variable domain reads GAGVSQSPSNKVTEKGKDVELRCDPISGHTALYWYRQSLGQGLEFLIYFQGNSAPDKSGLPSDRFSAERTGGSVSTLTIQRTQQEDSAVYLCASSPDRGAQPQHFGDGTRLSIL.

This sequence joins TRBV29-1 and TRBJ2-7, with 7 nucleotides matching TRBD2. CDR1 is SQVTM, CDR2 ANQGSEA, per germline. This CDR3 contains 16 residues. The V gene end was trimmed by 0 bases and the J gene end by 4 bases; junction bases not matched to a gene: 12. Here the CDR3 DNA reads TGCAGCGTTGAAGATCGTCTAACGGGGGGATATTACGAGCAGTACTTC. Its translation: CSVEDRLTGGYYEQYF.

This clone was seen only once. CDR3 in amino acids: CASSYEGTWSYGYTF. The CDR3 DNA is TGCGCCAGCAGCTACGAGGGGACGTGGAGCTATGGCTACACCTTC. This rearrangement joins TRBV5-1 to TRBJ1-2, with D perhaps TRBD1 (5 bases). Germline assignment: CDR1 SGHRS and CDR2 YFSETQ. V shed 3 bases and J shed 4 bases, with 16 bases lying between them. The CDR3 totals 15 residues.

The genes are TRBV27 and TRBJ2-7; D may be TRBD2 (5 bases). The CDR3 is 14 amino acids. V lost 6 bases and J lost 3, with 15 bases in between. The V gene's germline CDR1 is MNHEY and CDR2 SMNVEV (reference sequence). For the CDR3, the DNA is TGTGCCAGCAGCCTGAGGTGGGAGAACTACGAGCAGTACTTC. Amino acid sequence: CASSLRWENYEQYF.

Remarks on this clone: This sample also contains other DNA sequences that code for the same CDR3. The V and J genes are TRBV28 and TRBJ1-1, with TRBD1 as a possible D gene (6 bases). Trimming left V 6 bases short and J 10 bases short, with 18 bases between. This CDR3 is built from 13 residues. Germline V CDR1 and CDR2: MDHEN, SYDVKM. The CDR3 sequence is CASSLISGGVAFF. CDR3 sequence (DNA): TGTGCCAGCAGCTTAATATCCGGGGGCGTAGCTTTCTTT.

The chain is built from TRBV29-1 and TRBJ1-1; no clear D gene. V shed 8 bases and J shed 1 base, with 23 bases lying between them. Germline V gene lookup returns CDR1 SQVTM and CDR2 ANQGSEA. The CDR3 length is 16 residues. Here the CDR3 DNA reads TGCAGCCCCATTGACCCCGGACCTATGTGGAACACTGAAGCTTTCTTT. Translated, it gives CSPIDPGPMWNTEAFF.

This chain links TRBV7-2 with TRBJ1-2; D may be TRBD1 (6 bases). This CDR3 is built from 13 residues. CDR1 is SGHTA, CDR2 FQGNSA, per germline. V was trimmed by 5 bases and J by 1 base, leaving 8 bases between them. CDR3 sequence reads: CASSLRGNYGYTF. The DNA for the CDR3 is TGTGCCAGCAGCCTCAGGGGTAACTATGGCTACACCTTC.

The chain joins TRBV7-9 to TRBJ1-2, with D perhaps TRBD1 (5 bases). V dropped 5 bases and J dropped 4 bases, with 11 bases sitting between them. The CDR3 totals 13 residues. The germline CDR1 and CDR2 sequences are SEHNR and FQNEAQ (reference sequence). CDR3 residues: CASSDGTFYGYTF. In DNA form, the CDR3 reads TGTGCCAGCAGCGATGGGACCTTCTATGGCTACACCTTC.

The chain is built from TRBV15 and TRBJ2-2, with 7 bases fitting TRBD2. Trimming cost V 0 bases and J 9 bases; bases outside gene matches: 1. In germline, CDR1 is LNHNV, CDR2 YYDKDF (reference sequence). The CDR3 is 13 residues long. The CDR3 bases are TGTGCCACCAGCAGAGAAGCGGGAAGGGAGCTGTTTTTT. It encodes CATSREAGRELFF.

This clone was observed once. The chain recombines TRBV4-1 with TRBJ1-1; tentative D call: TRBD1 (6 bases). V lost 6 bases and J lost 11, with 10 bases in between. The CDR3 has 10 residues. The germline CDR1 and CDR2 sequences are MGHRA and YSYEKL. CDR3 loop: CASRGASAFF. The DNA for the CDR3 is TGCGCCAGCAGGGGGGCCTCTGCTTTCTTT.

The genes are TRBV5-4 and TRBJ1-1; 9 bases match TRBD1. V was clipped by 4 bases and J by 6 bases; unmatched bases: 7. CDR1 SGHNT and CDR2 YYREEE come from the germline V gene (reference sequence). The CDR3 is 14 residues long. The CDR3 DNA reads as TGTGCCAGCAGCGCCGGACAGGGGAGGGCTGAAGCTTTCTTT. Encoded protein: CASSAGQGRAEAFF. Full variable domain (remainder filled in from reference TRBV5-4 and TRBJ1-1): ETGVTQSPTHLIKTRGQQVTLRCSSQSGHNTVSWYQQALGQGPQFIFQYYREEENGRGNFPPRFSGLQFPNYSSELNVNALELDDSALYLCASSAGQGRAEAFFGQGTRLTVV.

The V gene is TRBV6-5, the J gene TRBJ1-4; D remains unclear. The CDR3 extends over 15 amino acids. The germline V gene encodes CDR1 MNHEY and CDR2 SVGAGI. V dropped 4 bases and J dropped 3 bases, with 12 bases sitting between them. The CDR3 DNA is TGTGCCAGCAGTTTGTCTCTTAGGCCTAATGAAAAACTGTTTTTT. The encoded protein is CASSLSLRPNEKLFF.